This TCR beta chain was captured by sequencing in a study of blood T cell repertoires in COVID-19 (TCRdb year 2020). Regarding the complete study: The collaborator samples originated in the United States, Italy and Spain and spanned the acute and convalescent phases of COVID-19. The material from the prospective study consisted of cDNA or gDNA derived from T cells, B-cell-depleted T cells, or PBMCs. Subjects who had been exposed to COVID-19, were actively infected with it, or had recovered from it provided the deeply sampled blood TCRbeta repertoires that made up the dataset. The repertoires were released in a freely available public database meant as a resource for research on the immune response to SARS-CoV-2. The samples were drawn from the first 160 participants of the ongoing ImmuneRACE study and from 1,254 subjects provided by 6 global collaborators. Sample metadata almost always included a de-identified subject ID, COVID-19 status, age in years and sex. Where HLA class I and class II types were available, the types were taken from metadata supplied by the sample provider, not from assay-based typing. Study-wide conclusions, independent of this receptor: The quantity of clinical and demographic metadata differed by source and by participant and was supplied without curation.

Participants in the prospective study were aged 18 to 89 years, lived in under 30 United States geographic areas, and enrolled through a virtual design. Cohort assignment in the prospective study relied on participant-reported clinical history from a screening survey and a study questionnaire. Each participant in the prospective study had whole blood, serum and a nasopharyngeal or oropharyngeal swab collected by mobile phlebotomists. Over a roughly 2-month period, participants in the prospective study had the option of providing additional blood draws and questionnaires. Before DNA extraction, blood samples from the prospective study were shipped at room temperature or frozen. The CDR3 runs 15 amino acids, cysteine and phenylalanine included. Left in the record is the CDR3 DNA by itself, 45 bases read in frame from the first base. The germline V gene (reference sequence) yields SEHNR for CDR1 and FQNEAQ for CDR2. Relative to germline, V is 3 bases shorter and J is 5 bases shorter, with 16 bases between their ends.

This clone has a single count. Its binding antigen is unknown. There are no base qualities to consult, and no much larger clone falls within one base. The immunoSEQ Assay, a bias-controlled multiplex PCR, was used to amplify TCRbeta CDR3 regions from genomic DNA. As for the authors' bioinformatics: Nucleated cell counts per sample were estimated from amplification of reference gene primers within the assay. To quantify the absolute abundance of each unique TCRbeta CDR3 rearrangement, sequence reads were collapsed and filtered. For each sample, productive Simpson clonality was calculated as the square root of Simpson's diversity index over productive rearrangements. Not all clones reach the TCRdb copy of this immuneACCESS table, which keeps in-frame sequences only. Checked studies attribute under half of the gap to unresolved V genes and leave the rest unexplained. That table supplies the V and J calls and clone size; D and trimming were determined from the DNA. The sample table contains 200,000 to 250,000 clones; only one count was recorded for 80% of them. 3.5% to 5.5% of the sample is taken by the ten largest.

The TCR originated in a man aged 30-40 years with acute COVID-19. This chain joins TRBV7-9 to TRBJ2-5; no D segment can be confidently identified. The sample comprised PBMCs or T cells enriched from blood (not recorded which). The CDR3 has the sequence CASSFVSRLEETQYF. The sequence in DNA is TGTGCCAGCAGCTTCGTGTCGCGGTTGGAGGAGACCCAGTACTTC.